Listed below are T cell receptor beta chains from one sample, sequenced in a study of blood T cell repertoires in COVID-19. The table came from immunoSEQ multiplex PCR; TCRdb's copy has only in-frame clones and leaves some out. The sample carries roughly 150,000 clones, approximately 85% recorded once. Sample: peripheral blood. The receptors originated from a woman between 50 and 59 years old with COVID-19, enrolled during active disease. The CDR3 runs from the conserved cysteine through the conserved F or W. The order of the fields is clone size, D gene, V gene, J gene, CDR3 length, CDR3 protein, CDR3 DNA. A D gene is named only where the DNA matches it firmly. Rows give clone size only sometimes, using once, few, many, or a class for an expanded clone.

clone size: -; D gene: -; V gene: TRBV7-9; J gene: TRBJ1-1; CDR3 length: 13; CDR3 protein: CASQTQSNTEAFF; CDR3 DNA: TGTGCCAGCCAGACACAGTCAAACACTGAAGCTTTCTTT
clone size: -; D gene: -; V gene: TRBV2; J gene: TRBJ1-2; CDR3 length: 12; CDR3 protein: CASSEGGDGYTF; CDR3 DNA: TGTGCCAGCAGTGAAGGGGGGGATGGCTACACCTTC
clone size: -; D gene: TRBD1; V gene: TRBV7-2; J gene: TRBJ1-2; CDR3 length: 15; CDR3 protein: CASSPDPGTGYGYTF; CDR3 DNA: TGTGCCAGCAGCCCCGACCCCGGGACAGGGTATGGCTACACCTTC
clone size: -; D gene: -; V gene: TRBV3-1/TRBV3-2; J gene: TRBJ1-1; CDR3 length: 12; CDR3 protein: CASSPFRGQAFF; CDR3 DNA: TGTGCCAGCAGCCCCTTTCGAGGGCAAGCTTTCTTT
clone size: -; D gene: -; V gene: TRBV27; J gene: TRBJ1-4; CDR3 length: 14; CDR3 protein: CASSLAGSDEKLFF; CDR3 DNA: TGTGCCAGCAGTTTAGCAGGGTCGGATGAAAAACTGTTTTTT
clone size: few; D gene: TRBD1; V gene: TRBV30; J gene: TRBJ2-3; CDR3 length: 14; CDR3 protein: CAWSPAGGPDTQYF; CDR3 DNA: TGTGCCTGGAGTCCGGCAGGGGGTCCAGATACGCAGTATTTT
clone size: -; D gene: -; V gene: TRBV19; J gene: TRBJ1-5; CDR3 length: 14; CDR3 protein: CASRLQGGDQPQHF; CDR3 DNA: TGTGCCAGTAGACTACAGGGAGGGGATCAGCCCCAGCATTTT
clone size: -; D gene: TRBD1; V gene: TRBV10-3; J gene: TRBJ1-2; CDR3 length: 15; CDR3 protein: CAISAPTGGDYGYTF; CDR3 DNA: TGTGCCATCAGCGCCCCGACAGGGGGCGACTATGGCTACACCTTC
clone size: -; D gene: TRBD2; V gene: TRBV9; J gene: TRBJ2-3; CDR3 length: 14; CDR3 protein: CASSETSQVDTQYF; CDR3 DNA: TGTGCCAGCAGCGAGACTAGCCAGGTAGATACGCAGTATTTT
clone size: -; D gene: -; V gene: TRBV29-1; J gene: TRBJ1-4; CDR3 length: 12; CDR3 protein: CSVDRGNEKLFF; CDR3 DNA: TGCAGCGTTGACAGGGGTAATGAAAAACTGTTTTTT
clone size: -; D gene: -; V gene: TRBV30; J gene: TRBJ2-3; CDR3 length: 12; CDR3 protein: CACTFTGDTQYF; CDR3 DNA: TGTGCCTGTACCTTTACAGGAGATACGCAGTATTTT
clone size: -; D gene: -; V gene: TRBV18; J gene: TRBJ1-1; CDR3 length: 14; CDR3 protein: CASSEARGNTEAFF; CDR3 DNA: TGTGCCAGCTCAGAAGCCCGGGGGAACACTGAAGCTTTCTTT
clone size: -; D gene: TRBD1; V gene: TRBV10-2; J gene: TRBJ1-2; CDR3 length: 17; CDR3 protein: CASSDWTGGRNYYGYTF; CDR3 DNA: TGCGCCAGCAGTGATTGGACAGGGGGCAGAAACTATTATGGCTACACCTTC
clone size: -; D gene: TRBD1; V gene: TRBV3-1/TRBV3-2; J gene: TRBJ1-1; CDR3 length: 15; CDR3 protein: CASSFQGGVFTEAFF; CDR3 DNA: TGTGCCAGCAGCTTTCAGGGGGGCGTTTTCACTGAAGCTTTCTTT
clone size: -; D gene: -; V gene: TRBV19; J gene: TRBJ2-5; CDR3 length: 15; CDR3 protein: CASSTPGRGAETQYF; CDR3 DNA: TGTGCCAGTAGTACTCCGGGACGGGGGGCAGAGACCCAGTACTTC
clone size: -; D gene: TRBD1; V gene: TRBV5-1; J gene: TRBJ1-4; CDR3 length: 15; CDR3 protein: CASSLAGGTNEKLFF; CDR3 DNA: TGCGCCAGCAGCTTGGCAGGGGGAACTAATGAAAAACTGTTTTTT